This is a list of T cell receptor beta chains from one sample in a study of CD8+ T cells in alopecia areata. Profiling relied on immunoSEQ multiplex PCR, and the TCRdb table lists in-frame clones only, not all of them. The repertoire holds 150,000 to 200,000 clones, with just under 65% as singletons. This specimen consisted of CD4+ T cells sorted from blood, obtained around week 50, from a patient treated with tofacitinib. Every receptor here comes from a human donor with alopecia areata. CDR3s include the opening cysteine and the closing phenylalanine or tryptophan. The order of the fields is D gene, V gene, J gene, clone size, CDR3 DNA, CDR3 protein. The D gene is left open where the match is weak. Where a row states a size, it is once, few, many or the class of an expanded clone; other rows omit it.

.	TRBV29-1	TRBJ1-1	.	TGCAGCGTTGACTCCGCAAGCCACACTGAAGCTTTCTTT	CSVDSASHTEAFF
TRBD2	TRBV29-1	TRBJ2-3	.	TGCAGCGTTGGGCAGCGGGGGAGACCCGATACGCAGTATTTT	CSVGQRGRPDTQYF
TRBD1	TRBV2	TRBJ2-7	.	TGTGCCAGCAGCGCGACAGGGGTCTACGAGCAGTACTTC	CASSATGVYEQYF
.	TRBV18	TRBJ2-7	few	TGTGCCAGCTCACCTTCCGTGGGCCTCCATCCCTACGAGCAGTACTTC	CASSPSVGLHPYEQYF
.	TRBV29-1	TRBJ1-1	.	TGCAGCGTTGAAGTTCAAGGCATGAACACTGAAGCTTTCTTT	CSVEVQGMNTEAFF
.	TRBV7-3	TRBJ1-6	few	TGTGCCAGCAGCACGGACATTAACTCACCCCTCCACTTT	CASSTDINSPLHF
.	TRBV2	TRBJ1-1	.	TGTGCCAGCAGAACGGCCACTGCAACTGAAGCTTTCTTT	CASRTATATEAFF
TRBD1	TRBV25-1	TRBJ1-2	few	TGTGCCAGCAGTGGGACAGGGGTAAACTATGGCTACACCTTC	CASSGTGVNYGYTF
.	TRBV7-2	TRBJ2-5	few	TGTGCCAGCAGCTTAGAGGTCAAGACCCAGTACTTC	CASSLEVKTQYF
TRBD1	TRBV6-1	TRBJ1-6	.	TGTGCCAGCAATCCACAGGGGGCTGACCCACCCCTCCACTTT	CASNPQGADPPLHF
TRBD2	TRBV4-3	TRBJ2-1	.	TGCGCCAGCAGCCAAGATCGGACTAGCGGGGGATTATACAATGAGCAGTTCTTC	CASSQDRTSGGLYNEQFF
.	TRBV23-1	TRBJ1-5	.	TGCGCCAGCAGGGGGGTATCAAAGCCCCAGCATTTT	CASRGVSKPQHF
TRBD2	TRBV14	TRBJ2-2	once	TGTGCCAGCAGCCCAGCTAGCGGGGGCACCGGGGAGCTGTTTTTT	CASSPASGGTGELFF
.	TRBV5-1	TRBJ2-3	few	TGCGCCAGCAGCTTGGTTGCGGGAACAGATACGCAGTATTTT	CASSLVAGTDTQYF
.	TRBV29-1	TRBJ1-1	.	TGCAGCGCCGAGGGGATGAACACTGAAGCTTTCTTT	CSAEGMNTEAFF
.	TRBV4-1	TRBJ1-2	.	TGCGCCAGCAGCCAAGGGGACGGGACACTCGGGAGCTCTGGCTACACCTTC	CASSQGDGTLGSSGYTF
.	TRBV25-1	TRBJ2-6	.	TGTGCCAGCAGCAGGGGCTCTGGGGCCAACGTCCTGACTTTC	CASSRGSGANVLTF
TRBD2	TRBV9	TRBJ2-3	.	TGTGCCAGCAGCGTAGTCGGAAGCGGGGGGGCCACAGATACGCAGTATTTT	CASSVVGSGGATDTQYF
.	TRBV30	TRBJ1-5	.	TGTGCCTGGAGTGTACGTGGGGAGGGCCTCAATCAGCCCCAGCATTTT	CAWSVRGEGLNQPQHF
.	TRBV2	TRBJ2-1	.	TGTGCCAGCGCTACGTTCAATGAGCAGTTCTTC	CASATFNEQFF
.	TRBV7-2	TRBJ2-1	.	TGTGCCAGCAGCTTAGATAATGAGCAGTTCTTC	CASSLDNEQFF
.	TRBV2	TRBJ2-6	once	TGTGCCAGCAGTGAAGCGGGCTCTGGGGCCAACGTCCTGACTTTC	CASSEAGSGANVLTF
.	TRBV29-1	TRBJ2-5	.	TGCAGCGTTGGGGGGGAGGAGACCCAGTACTTC	CSVGGEETQYF
.	TRBV11-2	TRBJ2-3	.	TGTGCCAGCAGCTCCCAACTCTCGTCCACAGATACGCAGTATTTT	CASSSQLSSTDTQYF
.	TRBV10-2	TRBJ1-2	.	TGCGCCAGCAGTGAGTTTCACCCCAGGGAGGGAGATGGCTACACCTTC	CASSEFHPREGDGYTF
.	TRBV29-1	TRBJ2-1	.	TGCAGCGTTGCGGGTTCTACATCCTACAATGAGCAGTTCTTC	CSVAGSTSYNEQFF
.	TRBV30	TRBJ2-7	.	TGTGCCTGGAGCGCGGACACTTACGAGCAGTACTTC	CAWSADTYEQYF
TRBD1	TRBV7-2	TRBJ1-5	.	TGTGCCAGCAGCCAAGGGACAGGGCGGAGTCAGCCCCAGCATTTT	CASSQGTGRSQPQHF
.	TRBV6-1	TRBJ1-4	.	TGTGCCAGCAGTTTATATCAGGGAGGGGATGAAAAACTGTTTTTT	CASSLYQGGDEKLFF
.	TRBV10-3	TRBJ2-5	few	TGTGCCATCAGTAAGCCCAACGGGGAGACCCAGTACTTC	CAISKPNGETQYF
.	TRBV30	TRBJ1-2	once	TGTGCCTGGAGAGCTCTAACCGACACCTTC	CAWRALTDTF
.	TRBV30	TRBJ2-3	.	TGTGCCTGGAGAAGTTCAGATACGCAGTATTTT	CAWRSSDTQYF
TRBD2	TRBV27	TRBJ2-1	.	TGTGCCAGCAGTTTAGTCGGGGGGGAGCAGTTCTTC	CASSLVGGEQFF
.	TRBV7-6	TRBJ2-5	.	TGTGCCAGCAGTATAACAGTCGAGACCCAGTACTTC	CASSITVETQYF
.	TRBV25-1	TRBJ1-1	once	TGTGCCAGCAGGGAACTCGGGACACATATGAACACTGAAGCTTTCTTT	CASRELGTHMNTEAFF
.	TRBV10-3	TRBJ2-5	few	TGTGCCATCAGGGGGGACACTGGGGAGACCCAGTACTTC	CAIRGDTGETQYF
.	TRBV7-2	TRBJ2-1	.	TGTGCCAGCCGTCCCGACAGCCTCTCCTACAATGAGCAGTTCTTC	CASRPDSLSYNEQFF
.	TRBV29-1	TRBJ2-1	.	TGCAGCGTCAGTCACCCATCGGGGAAGTCCTACAATGAGCAGTTCTTC	CSVSHPSGKSYNEQFF
.	TRBV27	TRBJ2-7	.	TGTGCCAGCAGTTTAGGCCGGCCGTACGAGCAGTACTTC	CASSLGRPYEQYF
.	TRBV15	TRBJ1-6	.	TGTGCCACCAGCAGAGATATGACACCCCTCCACTTT	CATSRDMTPLHF
.	TRBV5-1	TRBJ2-5	.	TGCGCCAGCAGCCCTGAGGGAGCGCCTCCACAAGAGACCCAGTACTTC	CASSPEGAPPQETQYF
TRBD1	TRBV7-2	TRBJ1-2	.	TGTGCCAGCAGCACCGACAGGGTACGTGGCTACACCTTC	CASSTDRVRGYTF
.	TRBV4-3	TRBJ1-1	few	TGCGCCAGCAGCCTAGTCCGGGGAGCAATTAACACTGAAGCTTTCTTT	CASSLVRGAINTEAFF
.	TRBV30	TRBJ1-1	.	TGTGCCTGGGATGTCTCGGGGCAGGGGAGTGAAGCTTTCTTT	CAWDVSGQGSEAFF
.	TRBV20-1	TRBJ1-1	.	TGCAGTGCTCGGGACACTGAAGCTTTCTTT	CSARDTEAFF
.	TRBV5-1	TRBJ2-7	few	TGCGCCAGCAGCTTGGGGGGATACGAGCAGTACTTC	CASSLGGYEQYF
TRBD2	TRBV2	TRBJ2-2	few	TGTGCCAGCAGTGTGCTAGCGGACACCGGGGAGCTGTTTTTT	CASSVLADTGELFF